The 12 T cell receptor beta chains given below trace back to one sample, sequenced in a study of T cell responses to AZD1222 COVID-19 vaccine. Clones were sequenced by immunoSEQ multiplex PCR, and TCRdb holds only the in-frame ones, with some missing. Of tens of thousands of clones in the sample, over 80% were seen once. This specimen was peripheral blood, taken on day 0 of AZD1222 vaccination. The receptors here all came from an adult in good health.

The rearrangement links TRBV5-1 to TRBJ2-3; D gene uncertain. The CDR3 sequence is 13 residues long. CDR1 is SGHRS, CDR2 YFSETQ, per germline. Trimming shortened V by 0 bases and J by 6 bases, and 8 bases separated the two germline ends. CDR3 in DNA: TGCGCCAGCAGCTTGGGCGGAGAGGATACGCAGTATTTT. This encodes CASSLGGEDTQYF. Variable domain in full (rest from reference TRBV5-1 and TRBJ2-3): KAGVTQTPRYLIKTRGQQVTLSCSPISGHRSVSWYQQTPGQGLQFLFEYFSETQRNKGNFPGRFSGRQFSNSRSEMNVSTLELGDSALYLCASSLGGEDTQYFGPGTRLTVL.

This chain joins TRBV29-1 and TRBJ1-5, with 9 bases lining up with TRBD1. The CDR3 contains 15 residues. Germline lookup yields CDR1 SQVTM and CDR2 ANQGSEA. The trim removed 6 bases at V and 7 bases at J, leaving 13 bases unmatched. In DNA, the CDR3 is TGCAGCGTCTCTACAGGGGGCCAGAGAGACCAGCCCCAGCATTTT. This encodes CSVSTGGQRDQPQHF.

This chain uses TRBV2 with TRBJ2-1; D unclear. Germline-derived CDR1 and CDR2 are SNHLY and FYNNEI. The CDR3 is made up of 15 amino acids. The ends were cut back, 2 bases at V and 3 bases at J, with 11 bases in the middle. The CDR3 DNA sequence: TGTGCCAGCAGTGAAAAGTCAGGAGTCTACAATGAGCAGTTCTTC. Amino acids: CASSEKSGVYNEQFF.

This clone was recorded a few times. V is TRBV3-1 (or the pseudogene TRBV3-2) and J is TRBJ2-5; D possibly corresponds to TRBD1 (5 bases). Trimming pared 0 bases from V and 2 bases from J, leaving 10 bases between. Germline V gives CDR1 LGHDT, CDR2 YNNKEL (reference sequence). The CDR3 sequence is 15 residues long. CDR3 loop: CASSQDMTDQETQYF. The CDR3 DNA sequence: TGTGCCAGCAGCCAAGATATGACAGATCAAGAGACCCAGTACTTC.

This clone has a handful of counts. Other DNA sequences in this specimen translate into the identical CDR3. The chain carries TRBV3-1 (or the pseudogene TRBV3-2) and TRBJ1-5; D perhaps matches TRBD1 (5 bases). Germline loops: CDR1 LGHDT, CDR2 YNNKEL (reference sequence). CDR3 length equals 14 residues. The V end lost 4 bases, the J end lost 4 bases, and 11 bases lay between the germline ends. CDR3 loop: CASSPRGGNQPQHF. In DNA form, the CDR3 reads TGTGCCAGCAGCCCCCGCGGGGGGAATCAGCCCCAGCATTTT.

The V and J genes are TRBV7-8 and TRBJ2-1; TRBD2 might be the D (6 bases). The V end was cut by 1 base, the J end by 1 base, with 11 bases between. Per the germline V gene, CDR1 is SGHVS and CDR2 is FQNEAQ. The CDR3 is 16 residues long. The CDR3 sequence: CASSLVIGSSYNEQFF. The CDR3 nucleotides are TGTGCCAGCAGCTTAGTCATCGGGAGTTCCTACAATGAGCAGTTCTTC.

The chain uses TRBV5-5 and TRBJ1-3; D is unresolved. This CDR3 contains 14 residues. Trimming removed 1 base from V and 5 bases from J, with 10 bases in between. Germline CDR1 SGHKS, CDR2 YYEKEE (reference sequence). The CDR3 loop is CASSLTVRRNTIYF. Here the CDR3 DNA reads TGTGCCAGCAGCTTGACAGTGAGGCGAAACACCATATATTTT. Full variable domain (outside the CDR3, taken from reference TRBV5-5 and TRBJ1-3): DAGVTQSPTHLIKTRGQQVTLRCSPISGHKSVSWYQQVLGQGPQFIFQYYEKEERGRGNFPDRFSARQFPNYSSELNVNALLLGDSALYLCASSLTVRRNTIYFGEGSWLTVV.

The chain carries TRBV15 and TRBJ2-5; a possible D gene is TRBD2 (6 bases). This CDR3 comprises 15 residues. V was trimmed by 0 bases and J by 2 bases, leaving 10 bases between them. Per the germline V gene, CDR1 is LNHNV and CDR2 is YYDKDF (reference sequence). CDR3 loop: CATSRDAGIQETQYF. CDR3 bases: TGTGCCACCAGCAGAGATGCGGGAATACAAGAGACCCAGTACTTC.

The rearrangement uses TRBV27 and TRBJ2-7; TRBD2 is a possible D gene (5 bases). The V gene lost 6 bases and the J gene lost 0 bases, with 15 bases spanning the gap. The length of the CDR3 is 15 residues. Germline CDR1 is MNHEY and CDR2 is SMNVEV (reference sequence). CDR3 nucleotides: TGTGCCAGCAGAACTGACCCGGGGTCCTCCTACGAGCAGTACTTC. Its protein is CASRTDPGSSYEQYF.

The chain combines TRBV10-1 with TRBJ1-3; D remains unclear. CDR3 length: 13 amino acids. V lost 6 bases and J lost 3, with 9 bases in between. Germline CDR1 WNHNN, CDR2 SYGVQD (reference sequence). This chain's CDR3 is CASSVGIGNTIYF. The CDR3 region has the DNA TGCGCCAGCAGCGTAGGGATTGGAAACACCATATATTTT.

This clone came up once. The J gene is TRBJ1-1, the V gene TRBV9; D remains ambiguous. V gave up 2 bases and J gave up 4 bases, with 9 bases separating them. Germline V gene lookup returns CDR1 SGDLS and CDR2 YYNGEE. This CDR3 spans 13 amino acids. DNA for the CDR3: TGTGCCAGCAGCGTGGGCACCGGCACTGAAGCTTTCTTT. Translating gives CASSVGTGTEAFF.

The chain has TRBV19 and TRBJ2-1; 7 bases fit TRBD1. The CDR3 spans 14 residues. The junction had 5 bases not matched to a gene; V was cut back by 3 bases and J by 6 bases. Germline lookup yields CDR1 LNHDA and CDR2 SQIVND (reference sequence). The CDR3 nucleotides read TGTGCCAGTAGTATCCGCACAGGGGTCAATGAGCAGTTCTTC. Protein product: CASSIRTGVNEQFF.